One and the same sample provided the 15 T cell receptor beta chains below, sequenced in a study of blood T cell repertoires in COVID-19. The data were produced by immunoSEQ multiplex PCR, yet TCRdb's version contains in-frame clones alone and is incomplete. The table has 120,000 or so clones, 79% seen once; the top ten hold roughly 35%. The specimen was peripheral blood. These receptors were taken from a middle-aged man with active or convalescent COVID-19.

The V call is TRBV6-6, the J call TRBJ2-1; 7 bases align to TRBD1. The J segment lost 2 bases and the V segment lost 6 bases, leaving 1 base of the junction unmatched. This CDR3 comprises 13 residues. Germline V gene sequence: CDR1 MNHNY, CDR2 SVGAGI (reference sequence). The CDR3 region has the DNA TGTGCCAGCAGGGGACAGACCTACAATGAGCAGTTCTTC. This encodes CASRGQTYNEQFF.

The genes are TRBV6-5 and TRBJ1-2; unclear D gene. Germline loops: CDR1 MNHEY, CDR2 SVGAGI. CDR3 length equals 12 residues. V lost 6 bases, J lost 8 bases, and 13 bases lay in between. CDR3 nucleotide sequence: TGTGCCAGCAGGAGAGGGAGCGGCGGCTACACCTTC. Residues: CASRRGSGGYTF.

This sequence joins TRBV2 and TRBJ2-6; possible D gene TRBD1, 6 bases. The ends were cut back, 8 bases at V and 0 bases at J, with 14 bases in the middle. CDR3 size: 16 residues. CDR1 and CDR2 from the germline V gene are SNHLY and FYNNEI. CDR3 nucleotide sequence: TGTGCCAGCCAGACAGGACTTGACTCTGGGGCCAACGTCCTGACTTTC. Translated: CASQTGLDSGANVLTF.

The V call is TRBV30, the J call TRBJ2-3; D call uncertain. The V gene's germline CDR1 is GTSNPN and CDR2 SVGIG (reference sequence). V lost 0 bases and J lost 0, with 10 bases in between. The CDR3 extends over 15 amino acids. The CDR3, as DNA: TGTGCCTGGAGTGTACAATGGTCTAGCACAGATACGCAGTATTTT. Translated: CAWSVQWSSTDTQYF.

The gene calls are TRBV19 and TRBJ2-7, with D maybe TRBD2 (5 bases). The CDR3 is 15 residues long. From germline, CDR1 is LNHDA and CDR2 SQIVND (reference sequence). V was shortened by 8 bases and J by 3 bases, with 20 bases between the two germline ends. CDR3 loop: CASGDRTGNRYEQYF. For the CDR3, the DNA is TGTGCCAGTGGAGATCGGACGGGGAATCGCTACGAGCAGTACTTC. Full variable domain (remainder filled in from reference TRBV19 and TRBJ2-7): DGGITQSPKYLFRKEGQNVTLSCEQNLNHDAMYWYRQDPGQGLRLIYYSQIVNDFQKGDIAEGYSVSREKKESFPLTVTSAQKNPTAFYLCASGDRTGNRYEQYFGPGTRLTVT.

The rearrangement joins TRBV11-3 to TRBJ2-1; 9 nucleotides match TRBD1. Germline CDR1 and CDR2: SGHNT and YENEEA. V lost 1 base, J lost 5 bases, and 6 bases stayed unmatched. The CDR3 totals 16 residues. The CDR3 DNA follows: TGTGCCAGCAGCTTAGGCGGGACAGGGCGAAACAATGAGCAGTTCTTC. Translating gives CASSLGGTGRNNEQFF.

The chain is built from TRBV7-6 and TRBJ2-5; TRBD2 matches at 11 bases. With V trimmed by 5 bases and J by 5 bases, 7 bases remained unmatched. CDR1 is SGHVS, CDR2 FNYEAQ, per germline. The CDR3 sequence is 15 residues long. The chain's CDR3 is CASSQRLAGFETQYF. CDR3 DNA: TGTGCCAGCAGCCAACGACTAGCGGGATTCGAGACCCAGTACTTC.

This clone was seen once. The chain recombines TRBV7-2 with TRBJ2-2; D unclear. Germline values: CDR1 SGHTA, CDR2 FQGNSA. This CDR3 is 12 amino acids long. The V and J ends lost 2 bases and 7 bases respectively, with 5 bases between them. Written as DNA, the CDR3 is TGTGCCAGCAGCTTAACTTACGGGGAGCTGTTTTTT. This sequence encodes CASSLTYGELFF.

V usage is TRBV4-2 and J usage is TRBJ2-2, with 7 nucleotides matching TRBD1. With V trimmed by 0 bases and J by 6 bases, 13 bases remained unmatched. Germline V gene lookup returns CDR1 LGHNA and CDR2 YNFKEQ. The length of the CDR3 is 18 residues. The CDR3 region is CASSQERREDRYPGELFF. The DNA of the CDR3 is TGTGCCAGCAGCCAAGAACGGCGCGAGGACAGGTACCCCGGGGAGCTGTTTTTT.

The V gene is TRBV20-1, the J gene TRBJ1-6; TRBD1 is a possible D gene (5 bases). Germline values: CDR1 DFQATT, CDR2 SNEGSKA (reference sequence). Trimming stripped 3 bases from V and 5 bases from J, with 8 bases between. The CDR3 is 13 amino acids. CDR3 coding DNA: TGCAGTGCTAGTCGGGGGGATAATTCACCCCTCCACTTT. Residues: CSASRGDNSPLHF.

This chain links TRBV14 with TRBJ1-4, with D unresolved. Germline CDR1 reads SGHDN; CDR2 reads FVKESK. The CDR3 is made up of 15 amino acids. Trimming took off 4 bases at V and 4 bases at J, with 13 bases between the two ends. The CDR3 region is CASSRYSAFNEKLFF. Written as DNA, the CDR3 is TGTGCCAGCAGCCGATACAGTGCTTTTAATGAAAAACTGTTTTTT.

The chain links TRBV15 to TRBJ2-5; 10 nucleotides agree with TRBD1. J was trimmed by 4 bases and V by 5 bases; bases with no gene match: 10. CDR1 is LNHNV and CDR2 is YYDKDF in the germline V gene (reference sequence). The CDR3 is made up of 16 amino acids. The CDR3 bases are TGTGCCACCAGCGGGGAATCCGGGACAGGGGCAGAGACCCAGTACTTC. This sequence encodes CATSGESGTGAETQYF.

The rearrangement uses TRBV6-2 or TRBV6-3 and TRBJ2-7; 8 bases are a match to TRBD1. The CDR3 totals 15 residues. Germline V gene lookup returns CDR1 MNHEY and CDR2 SVGEGT. After removal of 7 bases from V and 2 bases from J, the junction contained 10 bases not matched to a gene. In nucleotides, the CDR3 is TGTGCCAGCATCCCGGCCGGCAGGGGGCCCTACGAGCAGTACTTC. Protein: CASIPAGRGPYEQYF.

The rearrangement links TRBV27 to TRBJ2-5; a possible D gene is TRBD1 (6 bases). The CDR3 runs 14 residues. Trimming cost V 3 bases and J 6 bases, with 14 bases left between them. CDR1 MNHEY and CDR2 SMNVEV come from the germline V gene (reference sequence). CDR3 bases: TGTGCCAGCAGTTTTAACCGGGACATCCAGACCCAGTACTTC. Translated, it gives CASSFNRDIQTQYF.

This chain connects TRBV7-2 to TRBJ2-6, with D uncertain. The V end lost 2 bases, the J end lost 0 bases, and 8 bases lay between the germline ends. The CDR3 is 16 amino acids. Germline CDR1 SGHTA, CDR2 FQGNSA. The CDR3 loop reads CASSLQVSSGANVLTF. In nucleotides, the CDR3 is TGTGCCAGCAGCTTACAGGTTAGCTCTGGGGCCAACGTCCTGACTTTC.